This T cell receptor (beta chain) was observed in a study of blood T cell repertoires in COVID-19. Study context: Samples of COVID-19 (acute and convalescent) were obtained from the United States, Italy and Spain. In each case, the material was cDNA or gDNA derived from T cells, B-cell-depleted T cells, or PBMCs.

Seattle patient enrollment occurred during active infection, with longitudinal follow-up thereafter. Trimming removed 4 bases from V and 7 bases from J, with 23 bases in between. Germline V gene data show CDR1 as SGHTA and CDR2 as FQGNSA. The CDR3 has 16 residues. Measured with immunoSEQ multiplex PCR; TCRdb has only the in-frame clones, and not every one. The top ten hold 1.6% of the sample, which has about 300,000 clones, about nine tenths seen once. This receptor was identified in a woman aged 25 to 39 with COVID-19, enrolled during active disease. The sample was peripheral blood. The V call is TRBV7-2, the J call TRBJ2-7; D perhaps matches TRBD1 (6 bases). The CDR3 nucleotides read TGTGCCAGCAGCTCCCGCGGCGGGCAGGGACAATGGGAGCAGTACTTC. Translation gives CASSSRGGQGQWEQYF.